Listed here is a single T cell receptor (beta chain). This entry is derived from a study of blood T cells in healthy people across ages. Study-level background: Capture via template switching afforded approximately one barcoded beta molecule per two T cells.

The V end was cut by 1 base, the J end by 4 bases, with 15 bases between. The CDR3 contains 15 residues. CDR1 and CDR2 (germline): DFQATT, SNEGSKA (reference sequence). For the second PCR, which ran for about 6 to 11 cycles, a sample-barcoded 5' primer and a J-beta primer mix were used. Each cDNA molecule, via a template-switch adaptor with 12 random nucleotides, was tagged. Each CDR3 protein gets one entry after TCRdb re-called the 5' RACE reads with MiXCR. This table holds hundreds of thousands of distinct CDR3 sequences, around 45% found once. The chain recombines TRBV20-1 with TRBJ2-3, with D possibly matching TRBD2 (6 bases). The source material was blood. The sequence derives from a woman in her sixties or seventies in good health. CDR3: CSARGRLETPDTQYF. CDR3 DNA sequence: TGCAGTGCTAGAGGGAGACTAGAAACACCAGATACGCAGTATTTT.